The clone carrying this T cell receptor beta chain has at least ten counts. These data come from a study of prognosis after radiotherapy for stage I lung cancer. Two rounds of multiplex PCR amplified TCR beta CDR3 from genomic DNA. For every TRBV and TRBJ gene, a specific primer was used in first-round PCR. TCRdb re-called the multiplex PCR reads through MiXCR, storing one row per CDR3 protein. This table has 51,000 or so distinct CDR3 sequences, about 32% appearing once. The CDR3 runs 17 residues. Germline V gene sequence: CDR1 SGHRS, CDR2 YFSETQ. V shed 5 bases and J shed 4 bases, with 21 bases lying between them.

This TCR was sampled from a donor aged 50 or older with non-small cell lung cancer. The V call is TRBV5-1, the J call TRBJ2-2; D may be TRBD1 (5 bases). Here the sequenced sample was PBMCs, taken before or after stereotactic body radiation therapy (not recorded which). CDR3 residues: CASSLAVQGFGTGELFF. The CDR3 nucleotides read TGCGCCAGCAGTCTGGCCGTGCAGGGTTTCGGCACCGGGGAGCTGTTTTTT.